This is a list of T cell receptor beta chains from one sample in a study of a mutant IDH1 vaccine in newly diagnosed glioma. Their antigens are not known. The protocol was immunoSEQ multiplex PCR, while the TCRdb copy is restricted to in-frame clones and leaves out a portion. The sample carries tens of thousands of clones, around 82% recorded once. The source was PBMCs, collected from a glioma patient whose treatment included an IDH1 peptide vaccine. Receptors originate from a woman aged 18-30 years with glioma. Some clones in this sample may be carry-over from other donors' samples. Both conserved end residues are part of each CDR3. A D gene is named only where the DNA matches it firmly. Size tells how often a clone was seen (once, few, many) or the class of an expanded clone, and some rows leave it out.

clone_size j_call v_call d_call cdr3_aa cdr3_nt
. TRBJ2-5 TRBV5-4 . CASSLANERETQYF TGTGCCAGCAGCTTGGCTAACGAGCGGGAGACCCAGTACTTC
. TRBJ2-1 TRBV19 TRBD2 CASSITSGARNEQFF TGTGCCAGTAGTATCACTAGCGGGGCCAGGAATGAGCAGTTCTTC
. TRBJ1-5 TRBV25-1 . CASSESGNQPQHF TGTGCCAGCAGTGAATCGGGCAATCAGCCCCAGCATTTT
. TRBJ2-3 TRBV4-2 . CASSHAIGRDTQYF TGTGCCAGCAGCCACGCGATAGGGAGAGATACGCAGTATTTT
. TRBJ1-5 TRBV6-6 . CASSYSSGANQPQHF TGTGCCAGCAGTTACTCGAGCGGAGCCAATCAGCCCCAGCATTTT
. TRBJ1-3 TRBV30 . CAWSLISGNTIYF TGTGCCTGGAGTCTCATCTCGGGAAACACCATATATTTT
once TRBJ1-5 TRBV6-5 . CASSNEGGNQPQHF TGTGCCAGCAGCAACGAGGGGGGCAATCAGCCCCAGCATTTT
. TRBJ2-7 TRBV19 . CGTATYEQYF TGCGGTACAGCCACCTACGAGCAGTACTTC
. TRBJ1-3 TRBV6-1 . CASNLGGYSGNTIYF TGTGCCAGCAATTTAGGCGGTTACTCTGGAAACACCATATATTTT
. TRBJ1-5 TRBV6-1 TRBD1 CASSWGQSGNQPQHF TGTGCCAGCAGTTGGGGACAGTCTGGCAATCAGCCCCAGCATTTT
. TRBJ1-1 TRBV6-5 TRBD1 CASSYTTGATEAFF TGTGCCAGCAGTTACACAACAGGGGCCACTGAAGCTTTCTTT
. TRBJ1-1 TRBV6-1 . CASTRVNTEAFF TGTGCCAGCACCAGGGTAAACACTGAAGCTTTCTTT
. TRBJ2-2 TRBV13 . CASRSAGELFF TGTGCCAGCAGGTCCGCCGGGGAGCTGTTTTTT
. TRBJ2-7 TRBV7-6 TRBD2 CASTLEASGSYEQYF TGTGCCAGCACGTTAGAGGCTAGCGGCTCCTACGAGCAGTACTTC
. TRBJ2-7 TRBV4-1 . CASSQAPSTGQLNYEQYF TGCGCCAGCAGCCAAGCTCCTTCCACCGGGCAACTTAACTACGAGCAGTACTTC
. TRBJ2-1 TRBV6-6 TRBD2 CASRPGTSIFNEQFF TGTGCCAGCAGACCCGGGACTAGCATTTTTAATGAGCAGTTCTTC
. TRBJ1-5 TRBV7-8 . CASSLDAIYDNSNQPQHF TGTGCCAGCAGCTTAGATGCGATATATGATAATAGCAATCAGCCCCAGCATTTT
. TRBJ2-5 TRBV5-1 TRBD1 CASSLAGGTGVLQETQYF TGCGCCAGCAGCTTGGCCGGGGGGACAGGGGTTTTACAAGAGACCCAGTACTTC
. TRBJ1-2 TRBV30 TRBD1 CAWRDRGYGYTF TGTGCCTGGAGGGACAGGGGTTATGGCTACACCTTC
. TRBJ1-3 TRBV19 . CASASGPGNTIYF TGTGCCAGTGCTTCCGGGCCTGGAAACACCATATATTTT
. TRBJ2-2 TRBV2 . CASSDRGQGGLFF TGTGCCAGCAGTGATCGGGGGCAGGGGGGGCTGTTTTTT
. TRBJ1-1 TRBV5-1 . CASSLLGPPGEAFF TGCGCCAGCAGCTTGCTGGGGCCGCCGGGTGAAGCTTTCTTT
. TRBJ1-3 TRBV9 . CASSFRGNTIYF TGTGCCAGCAGCTTTAGAGGAAACACCATATATTTT
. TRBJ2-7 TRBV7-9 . CASSSAAGVPYEQYF TGTGCCAGCAGCTCCGCCGCAGGGGTCCCCTACGAGCAGTACTTC
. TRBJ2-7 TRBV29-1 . CSVLQGSSYEQYF TGCAGCGTTTTGCAGGGCAGCTCCTACGAGCAGTACTTC
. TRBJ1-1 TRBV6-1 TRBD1 CASSARDRGTEAFF TGTGCCAGCAGTGCGCGGGACAGGGGCACTGAAGCTTTCTTT
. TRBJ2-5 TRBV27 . CATFPRGQGGQETQYF TGTGCCACCTTCCCCCGGGGGCAGGGTGGACAAGAGACCCAGTACTTC
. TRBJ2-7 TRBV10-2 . CASSPGPAGVDEQYF TGCGCCAGCAGTCCTGGGCCAGCTGGGGTGGACGAGCAGTACTTC
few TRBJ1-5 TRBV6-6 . CASTPQQGMGNQPQHF TGTGCCAGCACCCCCCAGCAAGGGATGGGCAATCAGCCCCAGCATTTT
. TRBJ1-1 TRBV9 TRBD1 CASSVAGTDPSEAFF TGTGCCAGCAGCGTCGCCGGGACAGACCCATCTGAAGCTTTCTTT
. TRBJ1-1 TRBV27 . CASSYGGVDTEAFF TGTGCCAGCAGTTACGGGGGTGTGGACACTGAAGCTTTCTTT
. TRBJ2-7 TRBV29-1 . CSVDLFSEQYF TGCAGCGTTGACCTATTCTCCGAGCAGTACTTC
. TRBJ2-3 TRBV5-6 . CASSFMEDTQYF TGTGCCAGCAGCTTTATGGAAGATACGCAGTATTTT
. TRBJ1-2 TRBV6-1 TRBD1 CASSAHWDRPYGYTF TGTGCCAGCAGTGCACATTGGGACAGACCATATGGCTACACCTTC
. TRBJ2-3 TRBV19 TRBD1 CASSISTGRSTDTQYF TGTGCCAGTAGCATCTCGACAGGGCGGAGCACAGATACGCAGTATTTT
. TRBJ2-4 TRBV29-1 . CSVVGRKNIQYF TGCAGCGTTGTTGGGCGGAAAAACATTCAGTACTTC
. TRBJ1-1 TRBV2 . CASSFPQGNTEAFF TGTGCCAGCAGTTTTCCTCAGGGGAACACTGAAGCTTTCTTT
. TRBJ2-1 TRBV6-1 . CASTNEGGSYNEQFF TGTGCCAGCACTAACGAGGGGGGATCCTACAATGAGCAGTTCTTC
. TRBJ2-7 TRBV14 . CASSQDLISEQYF TGTGCCAGCAGCCAAGATCTGATAAGCGAGCAGTACTTC
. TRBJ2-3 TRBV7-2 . CASSLAAASTDTQYF TGTGCCAGCAGCTTAGCGGCGGCTAGCACAGATACGCAGTATTTT
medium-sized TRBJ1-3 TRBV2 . CASSVSSQSISGNTIYF TGTGCCAGCAGTGTCTCTTCTCAAAGCATCTCTGGAAACACCATATATTTT
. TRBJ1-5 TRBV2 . CASSILAGPYSNQPQHF TGTGCCAGCAGTATACTCGCGGGACCTTATAGCAATCAGCCCCAGCATTTT
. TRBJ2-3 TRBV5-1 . CASSLGTTSTDTQYF TGCGCCAGCAGCTTGGGAACGACGAGCACAGATACGCAGTATTTT
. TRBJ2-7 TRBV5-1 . CASSLWGDGSYEQYF TGCGCCAGCAGCTTGTGGGGGGACGGATCCTACGAGCAGTACTTC
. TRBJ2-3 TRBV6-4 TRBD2 CASSEAGTDTQYF TGTGCCAGCAGTGAAGCGGGAACAGATACGCAGTATTTT
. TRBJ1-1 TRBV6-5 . CASSYGGPEAFF TGTGCCAGCAGTTACGGCGGACCCGAAGCTTTCTTT
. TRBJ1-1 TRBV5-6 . CASSVRNMNTEAFF TGTGCCAGCAGCGTACGAAACATGAACACTGAAGCTTTCTTT
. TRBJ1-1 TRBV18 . CASSLQGLEAFF TGTGCCAGCTCACTGCAGGGGTTGGAAGCTTTCTTT
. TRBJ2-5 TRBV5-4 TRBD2 CASSPRTRGDQETQYF TGTGCCAGCAGCCCAAGGACGCGGGGGGACCAAGAGACCCAGTACTTC
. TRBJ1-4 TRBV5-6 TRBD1 CASSWDSATNEKLFF TGTGCCAGCAGCTGGGACAGTGCAACTAATGAAAAACTGTTTTTT